This TCR beta chain came from a study of cytomegalovirus exposure and HLA in healthy donors. The V and J ends lost 0 bases and 4 bases respectively, with 18 bases between them. The CDR3 has 17 residues. Germline V gene data show CDR1 as MRHNA and CDR2 as SNTAGT. Nominal health characterized the donors when sampled, though unrecorded immune exposures were likely. PCR used 60 Vbeta primers and 13 Jbeta primers. Produced via immunoSEQ multiplex PCR; TCRdb's table is partial and in-frame only. This sample has about 110,000 clones, with 82% found just once. This TCR was recovered from a man aged 25 to 45 in good health and CMV-seropositive. The sequenced material came from PBMCs. The genes are TRBV6-4 and TRBJ1-2; a possible D gene is TRBD1 (6 bases). CDR3 amino acids: CASSDSDETQGFYGYTF. DNA of the CDR3: TGTGCCAGCAGTGACTCCGATGAAACACAGGGATTCTATGGCTACACCTTC.